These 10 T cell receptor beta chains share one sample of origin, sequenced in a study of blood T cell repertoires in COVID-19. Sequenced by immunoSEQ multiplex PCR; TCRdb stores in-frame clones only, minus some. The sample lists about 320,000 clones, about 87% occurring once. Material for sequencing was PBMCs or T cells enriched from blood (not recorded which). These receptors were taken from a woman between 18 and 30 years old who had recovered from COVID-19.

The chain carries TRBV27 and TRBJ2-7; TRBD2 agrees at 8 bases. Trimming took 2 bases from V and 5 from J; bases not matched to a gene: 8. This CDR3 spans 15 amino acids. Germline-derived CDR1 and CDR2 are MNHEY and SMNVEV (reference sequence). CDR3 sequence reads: CASSLRPGLVDEQYF. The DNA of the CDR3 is TGTGCCAGCAGTTTACGCCCGGGACTAGTCGACGAGCAGTACTTC.

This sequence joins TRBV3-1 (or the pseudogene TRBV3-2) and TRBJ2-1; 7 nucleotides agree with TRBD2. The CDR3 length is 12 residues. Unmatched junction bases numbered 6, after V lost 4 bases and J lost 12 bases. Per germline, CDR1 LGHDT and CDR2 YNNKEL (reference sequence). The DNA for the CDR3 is TGTGCCAGCAGCCCCCAGCGGGGAGGGCAGTTCTTC. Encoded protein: CASSPQRGGQFF.

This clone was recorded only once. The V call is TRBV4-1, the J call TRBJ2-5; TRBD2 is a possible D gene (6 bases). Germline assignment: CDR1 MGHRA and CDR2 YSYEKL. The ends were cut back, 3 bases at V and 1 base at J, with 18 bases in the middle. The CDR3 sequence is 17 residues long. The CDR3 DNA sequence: TGCGCCAGCAGCCAGCCGCTGGGACTCCCCTCCCAAGAGACCCAGTACTTC. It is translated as CASSQPLGLPSQETQYF.

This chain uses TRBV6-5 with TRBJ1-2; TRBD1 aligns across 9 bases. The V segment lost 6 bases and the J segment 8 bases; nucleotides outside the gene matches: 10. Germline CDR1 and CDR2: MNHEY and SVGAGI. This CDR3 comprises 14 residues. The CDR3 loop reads CASSTRDRVEGYTF. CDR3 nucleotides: TGTGCCAGCAGCACCCGGGACAGGGTGGAAGGCTACACCTTC.

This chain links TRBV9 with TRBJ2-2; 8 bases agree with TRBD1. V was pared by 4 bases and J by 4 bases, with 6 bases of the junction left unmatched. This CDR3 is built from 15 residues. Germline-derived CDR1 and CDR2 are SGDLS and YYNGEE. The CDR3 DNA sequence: TGTGCCAGCAGCCCGCAGGGGGCTGGCACCGGGGAGCTGTTTTTT. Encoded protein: CASSPQGAGTGELFF.

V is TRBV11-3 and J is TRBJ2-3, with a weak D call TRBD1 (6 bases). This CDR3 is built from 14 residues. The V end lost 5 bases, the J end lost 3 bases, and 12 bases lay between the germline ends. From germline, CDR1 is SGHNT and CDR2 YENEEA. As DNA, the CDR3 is TGTGCCAGCAGCCCATACAGGGATACAGATACGCAGTATTTT. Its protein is CASSPYRDTDTQYF.

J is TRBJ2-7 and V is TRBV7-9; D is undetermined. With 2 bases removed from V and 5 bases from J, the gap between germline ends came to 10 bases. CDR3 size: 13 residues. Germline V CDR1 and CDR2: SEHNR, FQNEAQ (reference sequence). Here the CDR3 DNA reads TGTGCCAGCAGCTTAACAGCCGCCAACGAGCAGTACTTC. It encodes CASSLTAANEQYF.

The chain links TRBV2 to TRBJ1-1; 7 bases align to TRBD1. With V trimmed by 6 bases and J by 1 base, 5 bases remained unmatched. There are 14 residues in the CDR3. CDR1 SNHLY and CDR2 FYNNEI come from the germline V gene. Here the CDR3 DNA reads TGTGCCAGCAGACGAACAGGGGCGAACACTGAAGCTTTCTTT. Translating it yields CASRRTGANTEAFF.

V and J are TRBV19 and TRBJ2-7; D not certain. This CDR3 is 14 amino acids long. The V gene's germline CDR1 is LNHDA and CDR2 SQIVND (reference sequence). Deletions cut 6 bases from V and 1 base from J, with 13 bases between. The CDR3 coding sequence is TGTGCCAGTAGGGGCCCAACAGAATCCTACGAGCAGTACTTC. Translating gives CASRGPTESYEQYF.

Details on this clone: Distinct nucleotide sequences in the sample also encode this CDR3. The CDR3 DNA is TGTGCCATCAGTGAAACAGGGGGGGATTCACCCCTCCACTTT. Its protein is CAISETGGDSPLHF. This sequence joins TRBV10-3 and TRBJ1-6; 8 nucleotides align to TRBD1. This CDR3 has 14 amino acids. The junction had 3 bases not matched to a gene; V was cut back by 3 bases and J by 8 bases. Germline V gene sequence: CDR1 ENHRY, CDR2 SYGVKD.